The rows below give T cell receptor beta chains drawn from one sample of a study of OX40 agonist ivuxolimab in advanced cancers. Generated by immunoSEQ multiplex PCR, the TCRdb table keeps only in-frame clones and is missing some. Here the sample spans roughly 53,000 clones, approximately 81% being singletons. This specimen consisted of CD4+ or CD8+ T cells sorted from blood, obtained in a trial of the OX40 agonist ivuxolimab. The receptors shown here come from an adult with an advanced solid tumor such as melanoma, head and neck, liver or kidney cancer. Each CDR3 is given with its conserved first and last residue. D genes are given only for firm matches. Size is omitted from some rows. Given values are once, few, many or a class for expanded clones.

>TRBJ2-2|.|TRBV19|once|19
TGTGCCAGCAGGAGTATAGAAGGGAGAGGATACGCGATGACCGGGGAGCTGTTTTTT
CASRSIEGRGYAMTGELFF
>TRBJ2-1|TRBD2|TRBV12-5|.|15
TGTGCTAGTGGAAAGGGGACTAGCGGGAGCAATGAGCAGTTCTTC
CASGKGTSGSNEQFF
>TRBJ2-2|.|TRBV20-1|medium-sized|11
TGCAGTGCTGGAAGGACCGGGGAGCTGTTTTTT
CSAGRTGELFF
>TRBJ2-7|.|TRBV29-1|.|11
TGCAGCGTTGTTCGGGGCTACGAGCAGTACTTC
CSVVRGYEQYF
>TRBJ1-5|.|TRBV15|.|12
TGTGCCACCAGCAATTGGGGTCAGCCCCAGCATTTT
CATSNWGQPQHF
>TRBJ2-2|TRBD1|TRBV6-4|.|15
TGTGCCAGCAGTGTGACAGGGAAGAACACCGGGGAGCTGTTTTTT
CASSVTGKNTGELFF
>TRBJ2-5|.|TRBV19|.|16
TGTGCCAGTAGTATAGGGGGGAGGACGGACCAAGAGACCCAGTACTTC
CASSIGGRTDQETQYF
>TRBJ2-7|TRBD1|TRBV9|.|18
TGTGCCAGCAGCAGAGAGGCACCCGGGACAGGGTATTTAGGGGAGCAGTACTTC
CASSREAPGTGYLGEQYF
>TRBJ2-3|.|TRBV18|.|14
TGTGCCAGCTCACCAAACGGGAACACAGATACGCAGTATTTT
CASSPNGNTDTQYF
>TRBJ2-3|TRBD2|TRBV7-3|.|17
TGTGCCAGCAGCCAAACCTCTAGCGGGATAAGCACAGATACGCAGTATTTT
CASSQTSSGISTDTQYF
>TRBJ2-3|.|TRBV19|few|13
TGTGCCAGTAGTGCGACAGCAACAGATACGCAGTATTTT
CASSATATDTQYF
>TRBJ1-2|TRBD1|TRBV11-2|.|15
TGTGCCAGCAGCTTAGGGGCAGGGACAGACTATGGCTACACCTTC
CASSLGAGTDYGYTF
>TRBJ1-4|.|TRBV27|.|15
TGTGCCAGCAGTCCCGGGCAGGGTGGGAATGAAAAACTGTTTTTT
CASSPGQGGNEKLFF
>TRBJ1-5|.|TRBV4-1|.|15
TGCGCCAGCAGCCAAGTCCCAGGGAACAATCAGCCCCAGCATTTT
CASSQVPGNNQPQHF
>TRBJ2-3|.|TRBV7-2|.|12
TGTGCCAGCAGCTTAGCTACAGATACGCAGTATTTT
CASSLATDTQYF
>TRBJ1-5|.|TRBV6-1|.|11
TGTGCCAGCAGTGATCTGGACCTCCAGCATTTT
CASSDLDLQHF
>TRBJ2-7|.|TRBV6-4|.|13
TGTGCCAGCAGTGACTCTAGCTCTACGCAGCAGTACTTC
CASSDSSSTQQYF
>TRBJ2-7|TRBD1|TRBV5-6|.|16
TGTGCCAGCAGCTCTGATACCGGGACAGGGTATATCGGGCAGTACTTC
CASSSDTGTGYIGQYF
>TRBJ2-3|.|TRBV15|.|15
TGTGCCACCAGCAGAGATAGGGCTAGCGTGGATACGCAGTATTTT
CATSRDRASVDTQYF
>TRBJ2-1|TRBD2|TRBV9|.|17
TGTGCCAGCAGCCCGCCCCGCGGGAGCCCCTCCTACAATGAGCAGTTCTTC
CASSPPRGSPSYNEQFF
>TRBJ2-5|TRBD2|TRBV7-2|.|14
TGTGCCAGCAGTTTTAGCGGGGGACAAGAGACCCAGTACTTC
CASSFSGGQETQYF
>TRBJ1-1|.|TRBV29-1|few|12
TGCAGCGTTGATTTGGGTTTTGCTGAAGCTTTCTTT
CSVDLGFAEAFF
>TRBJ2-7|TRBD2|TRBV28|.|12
TGTGCCAGCCGGGAGGGGGCCTACGAGCAGTACTTC
CASREGAYEQYF
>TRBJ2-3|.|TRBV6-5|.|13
TGTGCCAGCAGAGGACTAAGCACAGATACGCAGTATTTT
CASRGLSTDTQYF
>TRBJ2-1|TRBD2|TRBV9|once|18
TGTGCCAGCAGCCCCCGGACTAGCGGGGCTAGCTCCTACAATGAGCAGTTCTTC
CASSPRTSGASSYNEQFF
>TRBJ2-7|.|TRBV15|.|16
TGTGCCACCAGCAGAGTCGTGGGGGTCGGATCCTACGAGCAGTACTTC
CATSRVVGVGSYEQYF
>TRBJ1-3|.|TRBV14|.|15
TGTGCCAGCAGCCCGCAGACAGGTTTCGGGTACACCATATATTTT
CASSPQTGFGYTIYF
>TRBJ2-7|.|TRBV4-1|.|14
TGCGCCAGCAGCTTTACTACTACAACCTACGAGCAGTACTTC
CASSFTTTTYEQYF
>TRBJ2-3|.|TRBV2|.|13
TGTGCCAGCATGAGCGGTAGCACAGATACGCAGTATTTT
CASMSGSTDTQYF
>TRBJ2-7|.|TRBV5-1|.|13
TGCGCCAGCAGCTTGGGGGCCCCCTCCGAGCAGTACTTC
CASSLGAPSEQYF
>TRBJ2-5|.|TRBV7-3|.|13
TGTGCCAGCAGCTTGCGGCAGGGCGGGACCCAGTACTTC
CASSLRQGGTQYF
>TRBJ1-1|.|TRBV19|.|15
TGTGCCAGTAGTATAGAACTCAGGGACGGAACTGAAGCTTTCTTT
CASSIELRDGTEAFF
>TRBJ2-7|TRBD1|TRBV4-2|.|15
TGTGCCAGCAGCGCATCCGGGACAGGGTCCGCCGAGCAGTACTTC
CASSASGTGSAEQYF
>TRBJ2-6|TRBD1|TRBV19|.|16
TGTGCCAGTAGGGACAGGGCCGTCTCTGGGGCCAACGTCCTGACTTTC
CASRDRAVSGANVLTF
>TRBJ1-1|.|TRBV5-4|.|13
TGTGCCAGCAGCCGTACATTGAACACTGAAGCTTTCTTT
CASSRTLNTEAFF
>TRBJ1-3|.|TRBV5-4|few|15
TGTGCCAGCAGCTTGGGGGGGAGCTCTGGAAACACCATATATTTT
CASSLGGSSGNTIYF
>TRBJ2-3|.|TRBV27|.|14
TGTGCCAGCAGTTTATTGCGGAGCACAGATACGCAGTATTTT
CASSLLRSTDTQYF
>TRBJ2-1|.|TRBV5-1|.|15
TGCGCCAGCAGCTTGGACCGTGCCTCCTACAATGAGCAGTTCTTC
CASSLDRASYNEQFF
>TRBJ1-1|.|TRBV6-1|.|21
TGTGCCAGCAGTGAAAGTAACCGACACGTATCCCGGCGGGGTCCGAACACTGAAGCTTTCTTT
CASSESNRHVSRRGPNTEAFF
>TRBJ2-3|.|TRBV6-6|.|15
TGTGCCAGCAGCCCTAGAGGGCTAAGCACAGATACGCAGTATTTT
CASSPRGLSTDTQYF
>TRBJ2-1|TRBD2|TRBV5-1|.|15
TGCGCCAGCAGCTTGGGACTAGCGGGAGTCGATGAGCAGTTCTTC
CASSLGLAGVDEQFF
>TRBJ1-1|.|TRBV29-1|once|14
TGCAGCGTTGAGAAGGACAGAAGGAACACTGAAGCTTTCTTT
CSVEKDRRNTEAFF
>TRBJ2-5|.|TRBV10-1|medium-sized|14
TGCGCCAGCAGTGCAGCGGTCGACCAAGAGACCCAGTACTTC
CASSAAVDQETQYF
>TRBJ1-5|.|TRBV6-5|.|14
TGTGCCAGCAAGAGCACAGTGGGCCTGGGGGCCCAGCATTTT
CASKSTVGLGAQHF
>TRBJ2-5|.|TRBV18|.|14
TGTGCCAGCTCACATGCTGGGGGCGTGGAGACCCAGTACTTC
CASSHAGGVETQYF
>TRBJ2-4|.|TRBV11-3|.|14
TGTGCCAGCAGAGACCAGGGGGCCAAAAACATTCAGTACTTC
CASRDQGAKNIQYF
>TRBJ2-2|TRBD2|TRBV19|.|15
TGTGCCAGTAGTATTAGCGGGGTCGACACCGGGGAGCTGTTTTTT
CASSISGVDTGELFF
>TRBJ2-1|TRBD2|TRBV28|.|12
TGTGCCACCCAGCGGGACCACAATGAGCAGTTCTTC
CATQRDHNEQFF
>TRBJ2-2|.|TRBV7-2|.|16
TGTGCCAGCAGCTTAGTAGGAGGCAGACACACCGGGGAGCTGTTTTTT
CASSLVGGRHTGELFF
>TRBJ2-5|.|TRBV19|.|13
TGTGCCAGTAGTACCACAGCGGAAGAGACCCAGTACTTC
CASSTTAEETQYF